One TCR beta chain is described in this entry. The protocol was immunoSEQ multiplex PCR, while the TCRdb copy is restricted to in-frame clones and leaves out a portion. The sample carries 55,000 to 65,000 clones, approximately 91% recorded once. This entry belongs to a study of OX40 agonist ivuxolimab in advanced cancers. Study information: Patients received ivuxolimab, an intravenous treatment, every 2 weeks at 0.01 to 10 mg/kg.

The germline V gene has CDR1 GTSNPN and CDR2 SVGIG (reference sequence). The germline V and J ends were trimmed by 0 bases and 0 bases, with 17 bases remaining between them. The CDR3 loop spans 18 amino acids. The rearrangement joins TRBV30 to TRBJ1-4; maybe TRBD1 (6 bases). Sequenced here: CD4+ or CD8+ T cells sorted from blood, sampled in a trial of the OX40 agonist ivuxolimab. The receptor was derived from an adult with an advanced solid tumor such as melanoma, head and neck, liver or kidney cancer. DNA of the CDR3: TGTGCCTGGAGTGTTGGCAGGGGATCATATTCAACTAATGAAAAACTGTTTTTT. Its protein product is CAWSVGRGSYSTNEKLFF. Full variable domain (rest looked up from reference TRBV30 and TRBJ1-4): SQTIHQWPATLVQPVGSPLSLECTVEGTSNPNLYWYRQAAGRGLQLLFYSVGIGQISSEVPQNLSASRPQDRQFILSSKKLLLSDSGFYLCAWSVGRGSYSTNEKLFFGSGTQLSVL.